This TCR beta chain was identified in a study of T-cell memory formation after mild COVID-19. About the research overall: Largely donor-specific sequence clusters came from a couple of donors. Study observations and caveats: From day 15 to 85, contracting clones were balanced between CD4 and CD8, whereas later expanders leaned toward CD4+. Prior to infection, memory already included some responding clones, suggesting cross-reactive memory joined.

Employing constant-segment primers, 5'RACE generated TCR alpha and TCR beta cDNA libraries bearing sample barcodes and UMIs. TCRdb itself ran the 5' RACE reads through MiXCR, one entry per CDR3 protein. This sample has approximately 570,000 distinct CDR3 sequences, with about a sixth found just once. This clonotype came up a few times. Its antigen is as yet unknown. The V gene's germline CDR1 is SEHNR and CDR2 FQNEAQ (reference sequence). Trimming took 8 bases from V and 6 from J; bases not matched to a gene: 13. This CDR3 spans 14 amino acids. The specimen was PBMCs or a T cell subset sorted from them (not recorded which). The sequence derives from an adult woman who had mild COVID-19 (a few samples of this study predate the infection). Cell type and time point are not known. The chain couples TRBV7-9 to TRBJ2-7; 7 bases align to TRBD2. CDR3 sequence: CASLASGEKPEQYF. CDR3 bases: TGTGCCAGCCTTGCGAGCGGGGAGAAACCCGAGCAGTACTTC.